This TCR beta chain was sequenced in a study of T cells after yellow fever vaccination. The study's findings and limits: It was the secondary response that reached its peak faster, day 5 versus 15, but it was weaker. Primary-vaccination clones mostly resurfaced post-booster (96% CD4, roughly 87% CD8).

UMIs and a universal primer site were added when TCR cDNA was made by 5'RACE template switching. TCRdb passed the 5' RACE reads through MiXCR, listing each CDR3 protein once. The sample includes about 500,000 distinct CDR3 sequences, about a sixth of them seen just once. This clonotype was found many times. The antigen is undetermined. Germline CDR1 and CDR2: MNHNS and SASEGT. CDR3 length: 14 residues. V was clipped by 6 bases and J by 1 base, with 12 bases between them. The source is a man between 18 and 29 years old who received the YFV17D yellow fever vaccine. Specimen: PBMCs, collected 5 days after the first yellow fever vaccination. The V gene is TRBV6-1, the J gene TRBJ2-5; no reliable D call. The CDR3 spells CASSLGSPQETQYF. In DNA form, the CDR3 reads TGTGCCAGCAGCCTAGGCAGCCCCCAAGAGACCCAGTACTTC.